The 12 T cell receptor beta chains presented below share a single source sample, sequenced in a study of response to subunit inactivated influenza vaccine. TCRdb recomputed calls from the RT-PCR reads with MiXCR, one row per CDR3 protein. The repertoire holds about 170,000 distinct CDR3 sequences, with roughly 12% as singletons. This sample also belongs to another study, concerning T cells expressing NK-cell markers. That paper adds: What made the TCR beta cDNA was 5'RACE template switching with UMIs.

The sequencing here drew on CD8+ T cells sorted from PBMCs, taken 11 to 12 days after vaccination. The receptors come from a man aged 50 to 59 who received an inactivated influenza vaccine.

This clonotype has just a few counts. The chain recombines TRBV12-3 or TRBV12-4 with TRBJ2-7; D gene uncertain. The CDR3 totals 15 residues. Between the trimmed V and J ends, which lost 1 base and 5 bases, there was a span of 15 bases. CDR3 region: CASSLGLDRRHEQYF. The DNA for the CDR3 is TGTGCCAGCAGTTTAGGGCTAGACCGAAGACACGAGCAGTACTTC.

This clonotype showed up many times. CDR3 sequence (DNA): TGCGCCAGCAGTGCGAGCGGGGGGGCCGCCTACGAGCAGTACTTC. Its translation is CASSASGGAAYEQYF. The V and J genes are TRBV10-2 and TRBJ2-7, with 10 bases identical to TRBD2. V shed 4 bases, J shed 2 bases, and the junction held 5 bases outside the gene matches. Per the germline V gene, CDR1 is WSHSY and CDR2 is SAAADI. This CDR3 is 15 amino acids long.

The gene calls are TRBV15 and TRBJ1-2; maybe TRBD1 (5 bases). Trimming shortened V by 0 bases and J by 2 bases, and 13 bases separated the two germline ends. The CDR3 loop spans 16 amino acids. Germline V gene lookup returns CDR1 LNHNV and CDR2 YYDKDF (reference sequence). For the CDR3, the DNA is TGTGCCACCAGCAGAGATTTTATTGACAGAAACTATGGCTACACCTTC. Residues: CATSRDFIDRNYGYTF.

This clonotype was counted between two and nine times. The chain joins TRBV28 to TRBJ2-7, with TRBD1 as a possible D gene (6 bases). The CDR3 runs 16 residues. V dropped 7 bases and J dropped 2 bases, with 21 bases sitting between them. Germline loops: CDR1 MDHEN, CDR2 SYDVKM. As DNA, the CDR3 is TGTGCCAGCACTAGCTTGGGGCAGGGGTTCCCCTACGAGCAGTACTTC. It encodes CASTSLGQGFPYEQYF.

This clonotype was seen more than once but under ten times. This sequence joins TRBV6-1 and TRBJ1-2; 9 bases line up with TRBD1. CDR1 is MNHNS, CDR2 SASEGT, per germline. This CDR3 spans 14 amino acids. Germline trimming cut 6 bases from V and 3 bases from J; bases unmatched to any gene: 5. The CDR3 here is CASRPTGGYYGYTF. CDR3 nucleotide sequence: TGTGCCAGCAGACCGACAGGGGGGTACTATGGCTACACCTTC.

This clonotype was observed at least ten times. The rearrangement uses TRBV4-2 and TRBJ2-5, with TRBD2 as a possible D gene (5 bases). Per germline, CDR1 LGHNA and CDR2 YNFKEQ. The ends were cut back, 4 bases at V and 1 base at J, with 7 bases in the middle. The CDR3 is 13 residues long. In nucleotides, the CDR3 is TGTGCCAGCAGCCCGACTATCCAAGAGACCCAGTACTTC. It yields the protein CASSPTIQETQYF.

This clonotype was seen many times. The gene calls are TRBV5-6 and TRBJ2-7; no reliable D call. Germline V gives CDR1 SGHDT, CDR2 YYEEEE. There are 14 residues in the CDR3. Trimming took 0 bases from V and 6 from J, leaving 13 bases between them. In nucleotides, the CDR3 is TGTGCCAGCAGCTTGGTTGGGCTGAACAGCGAGCAGTACTTC. Protein product: CASSLVGLNSEQYF.

The J gene is TRBJ2-7, the V gene TRBV20-1; no reliable D call. Per germline, CDR1 DFQATT and CDR2 SNEGSKA (reference sequence). The CDR3 is 12 residues long. The V end was cut by 4 bases, the J end by 3 bases, with 10 bases between. Written as DNA, the CDR3 is TGCAGTGCTACGGAGTATAGCTACGAGCAGTACTTC. Translated: CSATEYSYEQYF.

For this clonotype: The junction differs from germline at one of its ends, possibly a read error. The rearrangement links TRBV12-3 or TRBV12-4 to TRBJ2-2; 8 bases fit TRBD2. The CDR3 runs 16 residues. The CDR3 coding sequence is TGTGTCAGCACCGTACCTGACGGGAGGGCCCCCGGGGAGCTGTTTTTT. It yields the protein CVSTVPDGRAPGELFF.

The CDR3 DNA reads as TGCAGCGGGACTGGGGACCGATCCTACGAGCAGTACTTC. Protein sequence: CSGTGDRSYEQYF. The genes are TRBV29-1 and TRBJ2-7, with D perhaps assigned TRBD1 or TRBD2 (5 bases each). The germline V gene has CDR1 SQVTM and CDR2 ANQGSEA. Trimming removed 7 bases at V and 1 base at J, with 14 bases between. The CDR3 contains 13 residues.

This clonotype was seen only a few times. J is TRBJ2-7 and V is TRBV25-1; D is unclear. V shed 3 bases and J shed 5 bases, with 8 bases lying between them. CDR1 and CDR2 from the germline V gene are MGHDK and SYGVNS. The CDR3 runs 12 residues. The CDR3: CASSDRVHEQYF. DNA for the CDR3: TGTGCCAGCAGTGATAGGGTGCACGAGCAGTACTTC.

The V call is TRBV7-9, the J call TRBJ1-5; D may be TRBD1 (5 bases). With 3 bases removed from V and 6 bases from J, the gap between germline ends came to 12 bases. Germline V gene data show CDR1 as SEHNR and CDR2 as FQNEAQ (reference sequence). The CDR3 is made up of 14 amino acids. The CDR3 DNA is TGTGCCAGCAGCTTGGGGGGAGGCCCTCAGCCCCAGCATTTT. This codes for CASSLGGGPQPQHF.